The 9 T cell receptor beta chains in this list originate from one sample, sequenced in a study of T-cell memory formation after mild COVID-19. One entry per CDR3 protein, called by TCRdb with MiXCR from the 5' RACE reads. This sample has 500,000 to 550,000 distinct CDR3 sequences, with over 20% found just once. Sequencing was performed on PBMCs or a T cell subset sorted from them (not recorded which). These receptor sequences come from an adult woman who had mild COVID-19 (a few samples of this study predate the infection). Cell type and time point are not known.

The chain combines TRBV27 with TRBJ2-7; D might be TRBD1 or TRBD2, each matching 5 bases. The ends were cut back, 3 bases at V and 7 bases at J, with 22 bases in the middle. This CDR3 is built from 16 residues. Germline CDR1 reads MNHEY; CDR2 reads SMNVEV (reference sequence). The CDR3 bases are TGTGCCAGCAGTTTTTTTTCCTCGGGGCATCGAGGGGAGCAGTACTTC. Its translation is CASSFFSSGHRGEQYF.

The CDR3 here is CASSWAAQETQYF. DNA for the CDR3: TGTGCCAGCAGTTGGGCGGCTCAAGAGACCCAGTACTTC. The rearrangement uses TRBV6-5 and TRBJ2-5; D unclear. Trimming removed 4 bases at V and 2 bases at J, with 8 bases between. The CDR3 is 13 amino acids. Germline values: CDR1 MNHEY, CDR2 SVGAGI.

This chain links TRBV16 with TRBJ2-7, with D hard to call. The CDR3 has 13 amino acids. The germline CDR1 and CDR2 sequences are KGHSY and FQNENV. Trimming pared 1 base from V and 3 bases from J, leaving 7 bases between. CDR3: CASSQLAGYEQYF. The CDR3, as DNA: TGTGCCAGCAGCCAATTGGCCGGCTACGAGCAGTACTTC.

This clonotype appeared a few times. The genes are TRBV27 and TRBJ1-5; D remains unclear. The CDR3 spans 13 residues. V was cut by 3 bases and J by 7 bases, with 10 bases left in between. Germline-derived CDR1 and CDR2 are MNHEY and SMNVEV (reference sequence). CDR3 protein: CASSLAPRQPQHF. As DNA, the CDR3 is TGTGCCAGCAGTTTGGCCCCCCGACAGCCCCAGCATTTT.

This chain links TRBV24-1 with TRBJ2-1, with D unresolved. Per the germline V gene, CDR1 is KGHDR and CDR2 is SFDVKD. The V end lost 1 base, the J end lost 0 bases, and 15 bases lay between the germline ends. CDR3 length equals 18 residues. DNA of the CDR3: TGTGCCACCAGTGATTTTTTAGGCCCCAAGGGCTCCTACAATGAGCAGTTCTTC. As protein: CATSDFLGPKGSYNEQFF.

The CDR3 spells CASSSGTSPGEQFF. The CDR3 DNA reads TGTGCCAGCAGCTCTGGGACCTCCCCGGGCGAGCAGTTCTTC. The J gene is TRBJ2-1, the V gene TRBV7-2, with D perhaps TRBD1 or TRBD2 (5 bases each). With 4 bases removed from V and 10 bases from J, the gap between germline ends came to 17 bases. Germline V gene lookup returns CDR1 SGHTA and CDR2 FQGNSA. The CDR3 runs to 14 residues. The complete variable domain, with remaining parts taken from reference TRBV7-2 and TRBJ2-1, reads GAGVSQSPSNKVTEKGKDVELRCDPISGHTALYWYRQSLGQGLEFLIYFQGNSAPDKSGLPSDRFSAERTGGSVSTLTIQRTQQEDSAVYLCASSSGTSPGEQFFGPGTRLTVL.

V usage is TRBV12-3 or TRBV12-4 and J usage is TRBJ2-5; D unclear. The CDR3 length is 14 residues. Deletions cut 1 base from V and 2 bases from J, with 8 bases between. CDR3 residues: CASSLERGQETQYF. CDR3 bases: TGTGCCAGCAGTTTAGAGCGCGGACAAGAGACCCAGTACTTC.

This clonotype was observed a few times. The genes are TRBV4-2 and TRBJ2-3; 8 bases map to TRBD2. J was trimmed by 2 bases and V by 3 bases; bases with no gene match: 10. CDR1 is LGHNA, CDR2 YNFKEQ, per germline. This CDR3 is 17 amino acids long. DNA of the CDR3: TGTGCCAGCAGCCAGGGGGCGAGCGGGGGATACACAGATACGCAGTATTTT. As protein: CASSQGASGGYTDTQYF.

This chain joins TRBV2 and TRBJ1-2; a possible D gene is TRBD1 (5 bases). CDR1 and CDR2 (germline): SNHLY, FYNNEI. Trimming cost V 8 bases and J 2 bases, with 12 bases left between them. The CDR3 is 13 residues long. CDR3 DNA: TGTGCCAGCCGGCGGGCAGGGAACTATGGCTACACCTTC. Protein sequence: CASRRAGNYGYTF.